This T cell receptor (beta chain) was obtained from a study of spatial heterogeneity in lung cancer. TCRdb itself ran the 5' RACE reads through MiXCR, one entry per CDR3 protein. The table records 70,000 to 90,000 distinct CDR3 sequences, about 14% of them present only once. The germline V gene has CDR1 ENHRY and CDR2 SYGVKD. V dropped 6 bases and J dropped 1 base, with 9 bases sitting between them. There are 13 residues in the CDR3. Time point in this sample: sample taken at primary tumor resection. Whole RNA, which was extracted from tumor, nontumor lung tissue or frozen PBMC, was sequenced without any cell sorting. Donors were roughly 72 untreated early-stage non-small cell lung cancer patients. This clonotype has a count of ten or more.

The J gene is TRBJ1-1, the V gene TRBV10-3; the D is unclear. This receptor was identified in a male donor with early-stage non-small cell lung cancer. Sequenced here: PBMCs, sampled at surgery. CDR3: CAIRGRSNTEAFF. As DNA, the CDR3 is TGTGCCATCAGAGGGAGGTCGAACACTGAAGCTTTCTTT.